The 11 T cell receptor beta chains below were found in one sample sequenced in a study of CD8+CD57+ T cells in acquired aplastic anemia. Individuals selected for sequencing had exhibited CD8+CD57+ cell expansion on flow cytometry. Genomic DNA, serving as template, underwent TCR beta VDJ and CDR3 profiling. TCRdb independently ran MiXCR on the reads; one entry per CDR3 protein. The table includes roughly 120,000 distinct CDR3 sequences, over 55% detected once. The sample consisted of sorted CD4+, CD8+, or CD8+CD57+ T cells (not recorded which) from PBMCs. The receptors originated from a human donor with aplastic anemia.

The chain carries TRBV7-7 and TRBJ1-2; a weak D match, TRBD1 (5 bases). The CDR3 contains 11 residues. Germline CDR1 reads SSHAT; CDR2 reads FNYEAQ (reference sequence). Written as DNA, the CDR3 is TGTGCTGTTCGACAGCCGGACGGCTACACCTTC. Translated, it gives CAVRQPDGYTF.

The chain employs TRBV20-1 and TRBJ2-1, with 13 bases that match TRBD2. Losses at the gene ends were 1 base for V and 8 bases for J; bases not matched to a gene: 11. This CDR3 has 17 residues. Germline V lookup: CDR1 DFQATT, CDR2 SNEGSKA (reference sequence). The CDR3 region has the DNA TGCAGTGCTAGAGCGACTAGCGGGAGGATAATGTTGTATGAGCAGTTCTTC. Residues: CSARATSGRIMLYEQFF.

With regard to this clonotype: This may stem from a read error, because a much larger clone lies one nucleotide away. This chain joins TRBV12-3 or TRBV12-4 and TRBJ2-3; D possibly corresponds to TRBD1 (6 bases). This CDR3 has 15 residues. CDR3 in DNA: TGTGCCAGCAGTTCAAGCGACAGGAGCACAGATACGCACTATTTT. It codes for CASSSSDRSTDTHYF.

The CDR3 nucleotides read TGTGCCACCAGGGAGGGACCCCATGGCGCAGATACGCAGTATTTT. Its protein is CATREGPHGADTQYF. The rearrangement joins TRBV10-3 to TRBJ2-3; TRBD2 aligns across 7 bases. V lost 10 bases to trimming and J lost 4 bases; unmatched junction nucleotides: 14. CDR3 size: 15 residues. Germline CDR1 ENHRY, CDR2 SYGVKD.

The gene calls are TRBV5-1 and TRBJ1-4, with 11 bases that match TRBD1. Per the germline V gene, CDR1 is SGHRS and CDR2 is YFSETQ. The CDR3 is 16 residues long. The V gene end was trimmed by 3 bases and the J gene end by 8 bases; junction bases not matched to a gene: 9. The CDR3 DNA reads TGCGCCAGCAGCTCTTTAGGACAGGGGGCAGGCGAAAAACTGTTTTTT. Encoded protein: CASSSLGQGAGEKLFF. The full variable domain, rest sourced from reference TRBV5-1 and TRBJ1-4, is KAGVTQTPRYLIKTRGQQVTLSCSPISGHRSVSWYQQTPGQGLQFLFEYFSETQRNKGNFPGRFSGRQFSNSRSEMNVSTLELGDSALYLCASSSLGQGAGEKLFFGSGTQLSVL.

The chain employs TRBV6-1 and TRBJ1-1, with D hard to call. CDR1 and CDR2 from the germline V gene are MNHNS and SASEGT. The CDR3 extends over 12 amino acids. Trimming pared 7 bases from V and 11 bases from J, leaving 17 bases between. The CDR3: CASTPGGAAAFF. The CDR3 bases are TGTGCCAGCACCCCCGGCGGTGCGGCGGCTTTCTTT.

The CDR3 sequence: CASSSPWAGSYEQYF. The CDR3 bases are TGTGCCAGCAGCTCCCCCTGGGCAGGGAGCTACGAGCAGTACTTC. J is TRBJ2-7 and V is TRBV25-1; D may be TRBD1 or TRBD2 (5 bases each). V dropped 6 bases and J dropped 3 bases, with 18 bases sitting between them. Germline V gene lookup returns CDR1 MGHDK and CDR2 SYGVNS. CDR3 size: 15 residues.

V is TRBV7-6 and J is TRBJ2-2, with TRBD2 matching over 8 bases. From germline, CDR1 is SGHVS and CDR2 FNYEAQ. The CDR3 is 12 amino acids. The CDR3 DNA is TGTGTTAGCGGGGCAAACACCGGGGAGCTGTTTTTT. It specifies CVSGANTGELFF. Using reference TRBV7-6 and TRBJ2-2 for the parts outside the CDR3, the full variable domain is GAGVSQSPRYKVTKRGQDVALRCDPISGHVSLYWYRQALGQGPEFLTYFNYEAQQDKSGLPNDRFSAERPEGSISTLTIQRTEQRDSAMYRCVSGANTGELFFGEGSRLTVL.

Notes on this clonotype: Just one base apart from a much larger clone, this may be a read error. This chain joins TRBV13 and TRBJ1-4, with D possibly TRBD1 on 5 matching bases. CDR1 is PRHDT, CDR2 FYEKMQ, per germline (reference sequence). This CDR3 has 14 residues. The DNA for the CDR3 is TGTGCCAGCAGCCGTGCCGGGGCTGATGAAAAACTGGTTTTT. Its protein product is CASSRAGADEKLVF.

This clonotype showed up many times. The chain combines TRBV7-2 with TRBJ1-1; 10 bases agree with TRBD1. Per germline, CDR1 SGHTA and CDR2 FQGNSA. The CDR3 is 14 residues long. J was trimmed by 1 base and V by 6 bases; bases with no gene match: 2. The CDR3 region has the DNA TGTGCCAGCAGTCGGACAGGGGGGAACACTGAAGCTTTCTTT. Its protein product is CASSRTGGNTEAFF.

The J gene is TRBJ2-7, the V gene TRBV29-1; 9 bases fit TRBD1. The CDR3 contains 15 residues. Germline V gene sequence: CDR1 SQVTM, CDR2 ANQGSEA. After removal of 3 bases from V and 3 bases from J, the junction contained 9 bases not matched to a gene. CDR3 residues: CSVEPGGQGNYEQYF. CDR3 coding DNA: TGCAGCGTTGAGCCCGGGGGACAGGGAAACTACGAGCAGTACTTC.